This T cell receptor beta chain originates from a study of blood T cell repertoires in COVID-19. Turning to the study itself: The samples span acute and convalescent COVID-19 from the United States, Italy and Spain. PBMCs, B-cell-depleted T cells, or T cells were the source of the cDNA or gDNA that made up the material.

Followed longitudinally, the Seattle patients had been enrolled during active infection. This CDR3 is built from 13 residues. CDR1 and CDR2 from the germline V gene are SGHNT and YENEEA. V was clipped by 5 bases and J by 1 base, with 8 bases between them. How the authors handled the data: Estimation of nucleated cell counts was performed using reference gene primer amplification. Repertoires were generated with immunoSEQ multiplex PCR, while TCRdb's copy carries only in-frame clones and drops some. From that table come the V and J calls and clone size; the DNA was used to work out D and trimming. The table records 150,000 to 170,000 clones, about 85% of them present only once.

Sequenced sample: peripheral blood. The chain uses TRBV11-3 and TRBJ1-1; D is uncertain. The sequence was collected from a woman aged 55-69 years with COVID-19, enrolled during active disease. The CDR3 bases are TGTGCCAGCAGCAAACACAGGAACACTGAAGCTTTCTTT. It specifies CASSKHRNTEAFF. The whole variable domain, filled in from reference TRBV11-3 and TRBJ1-1, reads EAGVVQSPRYKIIEKKQPVAFWCNPISGHNTLYWYLQNLGQGPELLIRYENEEAVDDSQLPKDRFSAERLKGVDSTLKIQPAELGDSAVYLCASSKHRNTEAFFGQGTRLTVV.